This TCR beta chain came from a study of vaccination and CD4 T cells after COVID-19. Treatment described: roughly 11-day PBMC culture with coronavirus spike peptide pools or control peptides (ViraFEST assay). Prior SARS-CoV-2 infection was absent in healthy vaccine recipients, which was shown by nucleocapsid antibodies that were negative before and after vaccination. The culture of roughly 2 million PBMCs per well included roughly 10 IU/ml IL-2 and around 10 ug/ml peptide pools. Details on this clonotype: Its antigen remains unknown.

Study-level results: For convalescent patients, a median roughly 87% of reactive clones surfaced exclusively after vaccination.

The Oncomine TCR Beta short-read assay was applied to DNA of cultured CD4+ T cells. It was from cultured CD4+ T cells that genomic DNA was extracted. TCRdb reprocessed the PCR reads with MiXCR, giving one entry per CDR3 protein. The sample consists of 14,000 to 15,000 distinct CDR3 sequences, around 75% of them appearing once. This receptor was taken from a human donor who received a COVID-19 vaccine. The sequences come from CD4+ T cells from blood, cultured in vitro, collected after SARS-CoV-2 vaccination.

The CDR3 protein is CSARALRWGVSGPENNYGYTF. CDR3 DNA: TGCAGTGCTAGAGCCCTTCGTTGGGGAGTATCAGGGCCAGAGAATAACTATGGCTACACCTTC. The genes are TRBV20-1 and TRBJ1-2, with D possibly matching TRBD1 (5 bases). Germline CDR1 and CDR2: DFQATT and SNEGSKA (reference sequence). This CDR3 is built from 21 residues. Trimming pared 1 base from V and 1 base from J, leaving 31 bases between.